The 23 T cell receptor beta chains presented below share a single source sample, sequenced in a study of cytomegalovirus exposure and HLA in healthy donors. PCR involved 60 Vbeta and 13 Jbeta primers. Clones were read by immunoSEQ multiplex PCR, and TCRdb kept only the in-frame ones, dropping some. The sample holds approximately 150,000 clones, 61% seen once. The sequenced sample consisted of PBMCs. These TCRs come from a male donor in good health and CMV-seronegative.

The J gene is TRBJ1-3, the V gene TRBV4-1; 12 bases line up with TRBD1. The CDR3 runs 21 residues. V gave up 2 bases and J gave up 4 bases; unmatched junction bases: 18. Germline assignment: CDR1 MGHRA and CDR2 YSYEKL. CDR3 nucleotide sequence: TGCGCCAGCAGCCAATTCCCCCGGGACAGGGGGCAAGCTTCGGGGGGAAACACCATATATTTT. This encodes CASSQFPRDRGQASGGNTIYF.

V and J are TRBV6-5 and TRBJ2-1, with 7 bases matching TRBD2. The germline V gene encodes CDR1 MNHEY and CDR2 SVGAGI. With 2 bases clipped from V and 3 bases from J, the junction kept 4 bases outside the gene matches. This CDR3 region has 15 residues. The CDR3 DNA is TGTGCCAGCAGTTACACTGGCGGGGGCTACAATGAGCAGTTCTTC. Protein product: CASSYTGGGYNEQFF.

This chain connects TRBV11-3 to TRBJ2-3, with D maybe TRBD1 (5 bases). The germline V gene has CDR1 SGHNT and CDR2 YENEEA. This CDR3 has 15 residues. Trimming took off 5 bases at V and 4 bases at J, with 16 bases between the two ends. In nucleotides, the CDR3 is TGTGCCAGCAGCCCGCGCCTAGGGGAAGCAGATACGCAGTATTTT. Amino acid sequence: CASSPRLGEADTQYF.

This chain uses TRBV4-2 with TRBJ2-7, with a weak D call TRBD2 (6 bases). Per the germline V gene, CDR1 is LGHNA and CDR2 is YNFKEQ. This CDR3 is built from 15 residues. The V gene lost 3 bases and the J gene lost 5 bases, with 17 bases spanning the gap. CDR3 loop: CASSHGFGGEDEQYF. CDR3 sequence (DNA): TGTGCCAGCAGCCATGGGTTCGGAGGGGAGGACGAGCAGTACTTC.

The chain is built from TRBV10-3 and TRBJ2-7; 8 nucleotides line up with TRBD1. The V and J ends lost 4 bases and 4 bases, in that order; junction bases with no gene match: 12. The germline CDR1 and CDR2 sequences are ENHRY and SYGVKD. The CDR3 has 16 amino acids. The CDR3 nucleotides read TGTGCCATCAGTGGCCCCGGACAGGGAGGATCGTACGAGCAGTACTTC. Translating gives CAISGPGQGGSYEQYF.

This sequence joins TRBV2 and TRBJ1-4; D is perhaps TRBD1 (6 bases). CDR1 and CDR2 from the germline V gene are SNHLY and FYNNEI. The CDR3 contains 13 residues. Trimming left V 3 bases short and J 17 bases short, with 19 bases between. The CDR3: CASSEITQGRRFF. The CDR3 DNA reads as TGTGCCAGCAGTGAGATAACACAGGGCAGGCGTTTTTTT. Drawing the rest from reference TRBV2 and TRBJ1-4, the complete variable domain is EPEVTQTPSHQVTQMGQEVILRCVPISNHLYFYWYRQILGQKVEFLVSFYNNEISEKSEIFDDQFSVERPDGSNFTLKIRSTKLEDSAMYFCASSEITQGRRFFGSGTQLSVL.

This chain uses TRBV7-2 with TRBJ2-1; TRBD2 might be the D (7 bases). The germline V gene has CDR1 SGHTA and CDR2 FQGNSA. This CDR3 region has 15 residues. V shed 5 bases and J shed 8 bases, with 19 bases lying between them. The DNA of the CDR3 is TGTGCCAGCAGCCTTGGGGGGCGGGGGAGCGATGAGCAGTTCTTC. Amino acid sequence: CASSLGGRGSDEQFF. The complete variable domain, with remaining parts taken from reference TRBV7-2 and TRBJ2-1, reads GAGVSQSPSNKVTEKGKDVELRCDPISGHTALYWYRQSLGQGLEFLIYFQGNSAPDKSGLPSDRFSAERTGGSVSTLTIQRTQQEDSAVYLCASSLGGRGSDEQFFGPGTRLTVL.

The chain is built from TRBV11-2 and TRBJ2-1; 12 nucleotides line up with TRBD2. Germline V gene sequence: CDR1 SGHAT, CDR2 FQNNGV. The trim removed 1 base at V and 6 bases at J, leaving 7 bases unmatched. This CDR3 is 17 amino acids long. CDR3 DNA: TGTGCCAGCAGCTTAGTCCCTCCTAGCGGGGGGGCCAATGAGCAGTTCTTC. This codes for CASSLVPPSGGANEQFF.

The chain is built from TRBV5-1 and TRBJ2-7; the match to TRBD1 covers 8 bases. CDR1 is SGHRS, CDR2 YFSETQ, per germline. J lost 1 base, V lost 2 bases, and 11 bases had no gene match. This CDR3 has 17 residues. CDR3 coding DNA: TGCGCCAGCAGCTTATTCGGCAGGACAGGGTCTTCCTACGAGCAGTACTTC. Translating gives CASSLFGRTGSSYEQYF.

V is TRBV29-1 and J is TRBJ2-5, with 9 bases lining up with TRBD1. V lost 6 bases to trimming and J lost 1 base; unmatched junction nucleotides: 0. Germline V gene data show CDR1 as SQVTM and CDR2 as ANQGSEA. The CDR3 has 12 amino acids. The CDR3 DNA is TGCAGCGTGACAGGGGGCCAAGAGACCCAGTACTTC. Encoded protein: CSVTGGQETQYF.

The chain combines TRBV11-3 with TRBJ2-2, with D possibly being TRBD1 (5 bases). Looked up from germline, CDR1 is SGHNT and CDR2 is YENEEA. V shed 1 base and J shed 7 bases, with 10 bases lying between them. The CDR3 sequence is 14 residues long. In nucleotides, the CDR3 is TGTGCCAGCAGCTTAGTAACAGGAGTCGGGGAGCTGTTTTTT. Protein: CASSLVTGVGELFF. The entire variable domain, with the rest obtained from reference TRBV11-3 and TRBJ2-2, is as follows: EAGVVQSPRYKIIEKKQPVAFWCNPISGHNTLYWYLQNLGQGPELLIRYENEEAVDDSQLPKDRFSAERLKGVDSTLKIQPAELGDSAVYLCASSLVTGVGELFFGEGSRLTVL.

This chain uses TRBV5-4 with TRBJ2-5; TRBD2 agrees at 11 bases. The CDR3 is 16 amino acids. Germline trimming cut 0 bases from V and 3 bases from J; bases unmatched to any gene: 4. Germline assignment: CDR1 SGHNT and CDR2 YYREEE (reference sequence). CDR3 in DNA: TGTGCCAGCAGCTTGGGCACTAGCGGGGGAGAAGAGACCCAGTACTTC. Amino acids: CASSLGTSGGEETQYF.

The chain is built from TRBV6-8 and TRBJ2-4; TRBD2 is a possible D gene (6 bases). V was pared by 2 bases and J by 0 bases, with 11 bases between. The CDR3 runs 16 residues. Germline V gene sequence: CDR1 MNHGY, CDR2 SAAAGT. Here the CDR3 DNA reads TGTGCCAGCAGTTACCACGGGGGAATAGCCAAAAACATTCAGTACTTC. This gives the protein CASSYHGGIAKNIQYF.

The rearrangement uses TRBV5-4 and TRBJ2-5, with TRBD1 matching 9 bases. V lost 4 bases and J lost 3; bases outside the gene matches: 1. Germline loops: CDR1 SGHNT, CDR2 YYREEE (reference sequence). The CDR3 consists of 13 residues. The CDR3 bases are TGTGCCAGCAGCCGGGACAGGGAAGAGACCCAGTACTTC. It specifies CASSRDREETQYF.

The sample holds one count of this clone. The rearrangement uses TRBV27 and TRBJ2-5, with D possibly being TRBD1 (6 bases). CDR1 is MNHEY and CDR2 is SMNVEV in the germline V gene (reference sequence). The V gene lost 8 bases and the J gene lost 4 bases, with 17 bases spanning the gap. This CDR3 is 14 amino acids long. The CDR3 nucleotides read TGTGCCAGCTTCTACATCAAAGGGGGAGAGACCCAGTACTTC. It translates to CASFYIKGGETQYF.

The V call is TRBV2, the J call TRBJ2-7; 7 bases agree with TRBD1. This CDR3 is built from 14 residues. In germline, CDR1 is SNHLY, CDR2 FYNNEI. Unmatched junction bases numbered 9, after V lost 8 bases and J lost 2 bases. The CDR3 sequence: CASRGRGFPYEQYF. The CDR3 DNA is TGTGCCAGCCGGGGCAGGGGGTTCCCCTACGAGCAGTACTTC.

This clone was counted between two and nine times. The chain employs TRBV4-1 and TRBJ2-3, with 10 bases aligning to TRBD2. There are 20 residues in the CDR3. V shed 0 bases, J shed 5 bases, and the junction held 17 bases outside the gene matches. Germline CDR1 is MGHRA and CDR2 is YSYEKL. Written as DNA, the CDR3 is TGCGCCAGCAGCCAAGACAGCGGGGTAGCGGGGGGTCCCAGGGAAGATACGCAGTATTTT. It is translated as CASSQDSGVAGGPREDTQYF.

The chain is built from TRBV2 and TRBJ2-1; no reliable D call. The CDR3 contains 15 residues. Germline CDR1 and CDR2: SNHLY and FYNNEI. Deletions cut 7 bases from V and 4 bases from J, with 17 bases between. In nucleotides, the CDR3 is TGTGCCAGCACTAGACGGGTACTGACTTACAATGAGCAGTTCTTC. Protein sequence: CASTRRVLTYNEQFF.

The rearrangement links TRBV11-2 to TRBJ2-7; possible D gene TRBD2, 6 bases. The CDR3 totals 11 residues. Trimming shortened V by 5 bases and J by 4 bases, and 6 bases separated the two germline ends. CDR1 is SGHAT and CDR2 is FQNNGV in the germline V gene. The DNA of the CDR3 is TGTGCCAGCAGCGGGGGGTACGAGCAGTACTTC. Protein sequence: CASSGGYEQYF.

The chain uses TRBV9 and TRBJ2-7, with D possibly matching TRBD1 (6 bases). Trimming cost V 5 bases and J 3 bases, with 18 bases left between them. The CDR3 contains 15 residues. Per germline, CDR1 SGDLS and CDR2 YYNGEE. The CDR3 DNA follows: TGTGCCAGCAGGATAAAACCGGGACACCACTACGAGCAGTACTTC. Protein sequence: CASRIKPGHHYEQYF.

This clone was detected only a few times. The CDR3 DNA reads TGTGCCAGCAGGGCGACAGGGTTTGGGGAGCTGTTTTTT. Protein product: CASRATGFGELFF. The gene calls are TRBV6-4 and TRBJ2-2, with 7 bases matching TRBD1. Germline V gives CDR1 MRHNA, CDR2 SNTAGT. The CDR3 sequence is 13 residues long. With 6 bases clipped from V and 8 bases from J, the junction kept 6 bases outside the gene matches.

In this sample, this clone turned up a few times. The chain uses TRBV6-5 and TRBJ1-6; 7 bases align to TRBD1. The CDR3 is made up of 14 amino acids. CDR1 and CDR2 from the germline V gene are MNHEY and SVGAGI. Trimming at V came to 6 bases and at J to 7 bases, leaving 6 bases not matched to a gene. The CDR3 region is CASSLEQGNSPLHF. The CDR3 DNA follows: TGTGCCAGCAGCCTCGAACAGGGGAATTCACCCCTCCACTTT.

V is TRBV5-3 and J is TRBJ2-1; 8 positions match TRBD1. TRBV5-3 belongs to the ORF category, with a function that is uncertain. The CDR3 runs to 15 residues. V dropped 4 bases and J dropped 0; count of bases not matched to a gene: 3. CDR3 nucleotides: TGTGCCAGAAGCGGTACAGGGGGCTCCTACAATGAGCAGTTCTTC. Translation: CARSGTGGSYNEQFF.